Sequencing of this T cell receptor beta chain was carried out in a study of response to subunit inactivated influenza vaccine. On this clonotype itself: The antigen is not known.

The V and J ends lost 3 bases and 5 bases, in that order; junction bases with no gene match: 4. CDR3 length: 15 residues. Per the germline V gene, CDR1 is ENHRY and CDR2 is SYGVKD. In TCRdb, the RT-PCR reads were re-called with MiXCR into one record per CDR3 protein. The repertoire holds 250,000 to 350,000 distinct CDR3 sequences, about 20% seen once, with 10% in the top ten. Broader study findings: Each seasonal flu vaccination may recruit only limited new T cells, authors suggested.

The sequence was collected from a man aged 50 to 69 who received an inactivated influenza vaccine. Sequenced here: PBMCs from blood, sampled about 19 months after vaccination. The chain combines TRBV10-3 with TRBJ2-4; 10 nucleotides agree with TRBD2. The CDR3 DNA is TGTGCCATCAGTGAACTACTAGCGGGACAAAACATTCAGTACTTC. It translates to CAISELLAGQNIQYF.